These 5 T cell receptor beta chains were all obtained from the same sample, sequenced in a study of T-cell memory formation after mild COVID-19. MiXCR, applied by TCRdb to the 5' RACE reads, yields one record per CDR3 protein. The sample carries 300,000 to 400,000 distinct CDR3 sequences, 20% to 25% recorded once. The specimen sequenced was PBMCs or a T cell subset sorted from them (not recorded which). These receptor sequences come from an adult woman who had mild COVID-19 (a few samples of this study predate the infection). Cell type and time point are not known.

This clonotype was seen only a few times. This chain connects TRBV7-8 to TRBJ2-2, with unresolved D. CDR1 is SGHVS, CDR2 FQNEAQ, per germline. CDR3 length: 15 residues. Trimming removed 7 bases at V and 0 bases at J, with 12 bases between. The DNA for the CDR3 is TGTGCCAGCATAGTTAGCCGAACGAACACCGGGGAGCTGTTTTTT. Amino acid sequence: CASIVSRTNTGELFF. The whole variable domain, remainder taken from reference TRBV7-8 and TRBJ2-2, is GAGVSQSPRYKVAKRGQDVALRCDPISGHVSLFWYQQALGQGPEFLTYFQNEAQLDKSGLPSDRFFAERPEGSVSTLKIQRTQQEDSAVYLCASIVSRTNTGELFFGEGSRLTVL.

J is TRBJ2-5 and V is TRBV6-6; possible D gene TRBD2, 6 bases. CDR3 length equals 15 residues. Trimming left V 10 bases short and J 1 base short, with 19 bases between. The germline V gene has CDR1 MNHNY and CDR2 SVGAGI (reference sequence). Here the CDR3 DNA reads TGTGCCACGGTCCCTAGCGAGGGGATCCAAGAGACCCAGTACTTC. Translated: CATVPSEGIQETQYF.

V and J are TRBV10-3 and TRBJ1-5; weak D call: TRBD1 (5 bases). The CDR3 runs to 15 residues. V was shortened by 0 bases and J by 2 bases, with 8 bases between the two germline ends. Per germline, CDR1 ENHRY and CDR2 SYGVKD. DNA for the CDR3: TGTGCCATCAGTGAGTCGGGAGGGGGCAATCAGCCCCAGCATTTT. Residues: CAISESGGGNQPQHF.

This clonotype was observed once. The chain links TRBV7-2 to TRBJ1-1; D not certain. Germline CDR1 is SGHTA and CDR2 is FQGNSA. Trimming took off 5 bases at V and 10 bases at J, with 14 bases between the two ends. This CDR3 has 12 amino acids. Written as DNA, the CDR3 is TGTGCCAGCAGCGCTAGGACCAATCGAGCTTTCTTT. This codes for CASSARTNRAFF.

This clonotype was seen only a few times. The chain carries TRBV29-1 and TRBJ2-1, with 7 positions matching TRBD2. The CDR3 runs 13 residues. After removal of 3 bases from V and 4 bases from J, the junction contained 3 bases not matched to a gene. The V gene's germline CDR1 is SQVTM and CDR2 ANQGSEA. CDR3 residues: CSVDGGGYNEQFF. In nucleotides, the CDR3 is TGCAGCGTTGACGGCGGGGGATACAATGAGCAGTTCTTC.